Below are 12 T cell receptor beta chains sequenced from a single sample in a study of T cell repertoires in cytomegalovirus infection. Their antigen targets remain unknown. In TCRdb, the reads were re-called with MiXCR into one record per CDR3 protein. Altogether approximately 730,000 distinct CDR3 sequences are present, 25% to 35% being singletons, with the ten largest covering less than 15%. Sequenced here: cultured CD8+ T cells from PBMCs, sampled from culture after CMV antigen stimulation. Every receptor here comes from a human donor in good health (CMV status not recorded). Some clones in this sample may be carry-over from other donors' samples.

This clonotype came up many times. The chain combines TRBV5-5 with TRBJ1-2; 7 bases fit TRBD1. This CDR3 has 15 amino acids. The V gene's germline CDR1 is SGHKS and CDR2 YYEKEE (reference sequence). J gave up 2 bases and V 2 bases, and 6 bases lay outside the gene matches. The DNA for the CDR3 is TGTGCCAGCAGCTTCGAGGGGGCGCACAACTATGGCTACACCTTC. It specifies CASSFEGAHNYGYTF. The variable domain in full, completed from reference TRBV5-5 and TRBJ1-2, reads DAGVTQSPTHLIKTRGQQVTLRCSPISGHKSVSWYQQVLGQGPQFIFQYYEKEERGRGNFPDRFSARQFPNYSSELNVNALLLGDSALYLCASSFEGAHNYGYTFGSGTRLTVV.

On this clonotype: An end of the junction differs from the germline gene, which may be a read error. V and J are TRBV7-6 and TRBJ2-1; 7 nucleotides agree with TRBD2. Per germline, CDR1 SGHVS and CDR2 FNYEAQ. CDR3 length equals 17 residues. Here the CDR3 DNA reads TGTGCCAGCAGCTTAGCGCTTCGGGGGGTCTCCTACAATGAGCTGTTCTTC. This gives the protein CASSLALRGVSYNELFF.

The sample holds a few counts of this clonotype. The chain couples TRBV10-3 to TRBJ2-3, with D maybe TRBD1 (6 bases). The CDR3 is 15 residues long. Trimming took off 6 bases at V and 2 bases at J, with 15 bases between the two ends. CDR1 ENHRY and CDR2 SYGVKD come from the germline V gene. CDR3 nucleotide sequence: TGTGCCATCAGCGCTGGACAGCGATACACAGATACGCAGTATTTT. Translation: CAISAGQRYTDTQYF.

This clonotype was counted only a few times. The rearrangement links TRBV27 to TRBJ2-7; D is ambiguous. This CDR3 region has 14 residues. Germline-derived CDR1 and CDR2 are MNHEY and SMNVEV (reference sequence). Trimming pared 7 bases from V and 2 bases from J, leaving 15 bases between. CDR3 sequence reads: CASTSRAQAYEQYF. DNA of the CDR3: TGTGCCAGCACTTCCCGGGCTCAAGCCTACGAGCAGTACTTC.

This clonotype appeared a few times. The chain joins TRBV7-3 to TRBJ2-5; D gene ambiguous. Germline CDR1 is SGHTA and CDR2 is FQGTGA. This CDR3 has 13 amino acids. V was cut by 5 bases and J by 5 bases, with 12 bases left in between. The CDR3 DNA reads TGTGCCAGCAGCGATAGCCCTGGGGAGACCCAGTACTTC. Translating it yields CASSDSPGETQYF.

In its sample, this clonotype was seen a few times. This rearrangement joins TRBV6-2 or TRBV6-3 to TRBJ1-5; D gene unclear. This CDR3 has 14 residues. Germline-derived CDR1 and CDR2 are MNHEY and SVGEGT. The ends were cut back, 2 bases at V and 3 bases at J, with 8 bases in the middle. The CDR3 DNA follows: TGTGCCAGCAGTTACGGACCCTACAATCAGCCCCAGCATTTT. Encoded protein: CASSYGPYNQPQHF.

There are many counts of this clonotype. This sequence joins TRBV7-8 and TRBJ1-5; no reliable D call. V gave up 1 base and J gave up 6 bases, with 7 bases separating them. CDR1 and CDR2 from the germline V gene are SGHVS and FQNEAQ. CDR3 length: 13 residues. The CDR3 bases are TGTGCCAGCAGCTTAGAAGCGGCTCAGCCCCAGCATTTT. Its protein is CASSLEAAQPQHF.

This clonotype has a count of ten or more. The chain couples TRBV12-3 or TRBV12-4 to TRBJ1-2, with 9 bases that match TRBD1. The CDR3 sequence is 13 residues long. With 6 bases clipped from V and 6 bases from J, the junction kept 5 bases outside the gene matches. CDR3 residues: CASRGDRVNGYTF. The CDR3 coding sequence is TGTGCCAGCAGGGGGGACAGGGTGAATGGCTACACCTTC.

This clonotype has just a few counts. The chain combines TRBV28 with TRBJ2-7; D perhaps matches TRBD1 (6 bases). The CDR3 runs 13 residues. Looked up from germline, CDR1 is MDHEN and CDR2 is SYDVKM. With 4 bases removed from V and 1 base from J, the gap between germline ends came to 8 bases. The CDR3 here is CASSYDRSYEQYV. The CDR3 coding sequence is TGTGCCAGCAGTTACGACAGGTCCTACGAGCAGTACGTC.

This clonotype was counted only a few times. V is TRBV7-9 and J is TRBJ2-1, with 9 bases aligning to TRBD2. Germline assignment: CDR1 SEHNR and CDR2 FQNEAQ (reference sequence). V shed 5 bases and J 8 bases; nucleotides not matched to a gene: 13. The CDR3 has 16 residues. CDR3 DNA sequence: TGTGCCAGCAGCCCTCCTTTAGCGGGGGTAAGGGATGAGCAGTTCTTC. Protein: CASSPPLAGVRDEQFF.

This clonotype has just a few counts. The chain employs TRBV10-3 and TRBJ2-3, with 7 nucleotides matching TRBD1. The length of the CDR3 is 13 residues. Germline CDR1 is ENHRY and CDR2 is SYGVKD. V was clipped by 8 bases and J by 7 bases; unmatched bases: 9. The DNA of the CDR3 is TGTGCCATCGGGGCAGGGGGAGTTAATACGCAGTATTTT. This translates into CAIGAGGVNTQYF.

Ten or more counts support this clonotype. This chain connects TRBV7-2 to TRBJ2-1, with D perhaps TRBD2 (5 bases). With 3 bases removed from V and 2 bases from J, the gap between germline ends came to 8 bases. This CDR3 comprises 14 residues. Per the germline V gene, CDR1 is SGHTA and CDR2 is FQGNSA. The DNA of the CDR3 is TGTGCCAGCAGCTTTGCCGGGGCCTACAATGAGCAGTTCTTC. This codes for CASSFAGAYNEQFF.